Listed below are T cell receptor beta chains from one sample, sequenced in a study of shared clonotypes between healthy human individuals. Here immunoSEQ multiplex PCR was the method, and the copy in TCRdb shows in-frame clones only, minus some. The table includes nearly 2 million clones, over 85% detected once. Specimen: naive CD8+ T cells sorted from blood. The source of these receptors is a man aged 18 to 35 in good health. Both conserved end residues are part of each CDR3. A D gene is named only where the DNA matches it firmly. Clone size, where shown, is once, few, many, or a class for clones that have expanded.

V gene,J gene,clone size,D gene,CDR3 length,CDR3 DNA,CDR3 protein
TRBV10-3,TRBJ1-4,.,.,14,TGTGCCATCAGTGACCATGGGGGTGGTGAAAAACTGTTTTTT,CAISDHGGGEKLFF
TRBV5-1,TRBJ2-1,.,.,13,TGCGCCAGCAGCTTAACTAGCCACAATGAGCAGTTCTTC,CASSLTSHNEQFF
TRBV4-1,TRBJ1-3,once,.,17,TGCGCCAGCAGCCAAGATCCGGCAGGACCCTCTGGAAACACCATATATTTT,CASSQDPAGPSGNTIYF
TRBV10-1,TRBJ1-1,.,.,14,TGCGCCAGCAGTGAGAAGGGTGGGAGCACTGAAGCTTTCTTT,CASSEKGGSTEAFF
TRBV10-3,TRBJ2-4,.,.,17,TGTGCCATCAGTGAGTCGGGGGAAGGGGTGACCAAAAACATTCAGTACTTC,CAISESGEGVTKNIQYF
TRBV5-4,TRBJ1-4,.,.,14,TGTGCCAGCAGCTTGGATCGCGGGGACGAAAAACTGTTTTTT,CASSLDRGDEKLFF
TRBV5-6,TRBJ2-7,.,.,14,TGTGCCAGCAGCTCCGGGACTCCGGGATACGAGCAGTACTTC,CASSSGTPGYEQYF
TRBV30,TRBJ2-2,.,.,13,TGTGCCTGGACTGCGGGGCCCCCCGGGGAGCTGTTTTTT,CAWTAGPPGELFF
TRBV28,TRBJ1-6,few,.,16,TGTGCCAGCAGTTCTTCTCCGAGCTCCTATAATTCACCCCTCCACTTT,CASSSSPSSYNSPLHF
TRBV6-1,TRBJ2-7,.,.,14,TGTGCCAGCCATGAAGGTGAAGGGGGCTACGAGCAGTACTTC,CASHEGEGGYEQYF
TRBV13,TRBJ2-7,.,.,15,TGTGCCAGCAGCCACAGGGGGGAGGGGAGCTACGAGCAGTACTTC,CASSHRGEGSYEQYF
TRBV28,TRBJ2-5,.,.,13,TGTGCCAGCGGAGGGGCCGTAGGAGAGACCCAGTACTTC,CASGGAVGETQYF
TRBV19,TRBJ2-1,.,.,13,TGTGCCAGTAGTATAGACCTAGAAAATGAGCAGTTCTTC,CASSIDLENEQFF
TRBV27,TRBJ2-1,.,.,13,TGTGCCAGCAGTTTATTCGCGTACAATGAGCAGTTCTTC,CASSLFAYNEQFF
TRBV7-8,TRBJ2-2,.,.,12,TGTGCCAGCAGCTTAGAGGGCGGGGAGCTGTTTTTT,CASSLEGGELFF
TRBV4-1,TRBJ2-1,.,TRBD2,16,TGCGCCAGCAGCCATCTAGCGGGGGATCCCTACAATGAGCAGTTCTTC,CASSHLAGDPYNEQFF
TRBV30,TRBJ1-5,once,.,12,TGTGCCCAGAACCCTAGCAATCAGCCCCAGCATTTT,CAQNPSNQPQHF
TRBV5-1,TRBJ2-7,.,.,14,TGCGCCAGCAGCTTGGATGGGAGCTCCTACGAGCAGTACTTC,CASSLDGSSYEQYF
TRBV4-3,TRBJ2-7,.,.,15,TGCGCCAGCAGCCAAGATCGGCAGGGAGGCTACGAGCAGTACTTC,CASSQDRQGGYEQYF
TRBV13,TRBJ2-1,.,TRBD2,19,TGTGCCAGCAGCTCTACGGGACTAGCGGGATCGGATTCCTACAATGAGCAGTTCTTC,CASSSTGLAGSDSYNEQFF
TRBV6-1,TRBJ1-1,.,TRBD1,15,TGTGCCAGCAGTGAGTTGAGGACAGGGAACACTGAAGCTTTCTTT,CASSELRTGNTEAFF
TRBV13,TRBJ2-7,.,TRBD1,16,TGTGCCAGCAGCCGAACAGGGGGCCTTCTATCCTACGAGCAGTACTTC,CASSRTGGLLSYEQYF
TRBV30,TRBJ2-7,.,.,12,TGTGCCTGGAGTCCGCCAGGGGACGAGCAGTACTTC,CAWSPPGDEQYF
TRBV5-4,TRBJ2-7,.,TRBD1,15,TGTGCCAGCAGCGACGGACAGGGACGCTCCTACGAGCAGTACTTC,CASSDGQGRSYEQYF
TRBV27,TRBJ2-6,.,.,12,TGTGCCAGCAGTTTAATAGGGGACGTCCTGACTTTC,CASSLIGDVLTF
TRBV4-1,TRBJ2-7,.,.,17,TGCGCCAGCAGCCAAGATGCGGGAACCGACTTCACCTACGAGCAGTACTTC,CASSQDAGTDFTYEQYF
TRBV4-3,TRBJ2-3,.,TRBD2,16,TGCGCCAGCAGCCAGATCGGGGGGTCTAGCACAGATACGCAGTATTTT,CASSQIGGSSTDTQYF
TRBV4-1,TRBJ2-7,once,TRBD1,15,TGCGCCAGCAGCCAACAGACAGGGGGTTCCTACGAGCAGTACTTC,CASSQQTGGSYEQYF
TRBV29-1,TRBJ1-3,.,.,12,TGCAGCGTCCGGTCGGAGGGAAACACCATATATTTT,CSVRSEGNTIYF
TRBV5-6,TRBJ1-1,.,.,16,TGTGCCAGCAGCTTACTTCGGGGAGATCGGGGCACTGAAGCTTTCTTT,CASSLLRGDRGTEAFF
TRBV5-1,TRBJ2-7,.,TRBD2,18,TGCGCCAGCAGCTTTACGGGACTAGCGGGCGAAAGCTCCTACGAGCAGTACTTC,CASSFTGLAGESSYEQYF
TRBV5-1,TRBJ2-1,.,TRBD2,15,TGCGCCAGCAGCTACCTAGCGGGGGACTACAATGAGCAGTTCTTC,CASSYLAGDYNEQFF
TRBV7-2,TRBJ2-7,.,TRBD2,14,TGTGCCAGCAGCTGGACTAGCGGGAGTCCCGAGCAGTACTTC,CASSWTSGSPEQYF
TRBV9,TRBJ2-2,.,.,13,TGTGCCAGCAGCCCCCAGAACACCGGGGAGCTGTTTTTT,CASSPQNTGELFF
TRBV30,TRBJ2-1,.,.,17,TGTGCCTGGAGTGGTTTGGTGGGAGTGGGATGGTGGGATGAGCAGTTCTTC,CAWSGLVGVGWWDEQFF
TRBV10-3,TRBJ2-1,.,.,11,TGTGCCATCCTCATTAACAATGAGCAGTTCTTC,CAILINNEQFF
TRBV6-6,TRBJ2-4,once,.,12,TGTGCCAGCAAATACAGCGAAAACATTCAGTACTTC,CASKYSENIQYF
TRBV4-3,TRBJ2-7,.,.,15,TGCGCCAGCAGCCAAGAGGCTAGCGCCTCCTACGAGCAGTACTTC,CASSQEASASYEQYF
TRBV7-9,TRBJ2-7,.,TRBD1,14,TGTGCCAGCAGCCCCGGGACAGGGGACTACGAGCAGTACTTC,CASSPGTGDYEQYF
TRBV6-1,TRBJ1-5,.,TRBD1,18,TGTGCCAGCAGTGAAGACAGGGGGCGACTACCTCCCAATCAGCCCCAGCATTTT,CASSEDRGRLPPNQPQHF
TRBV2,TRBJ2-3,.,TRBD2,15,TGTGCCAGCAATTCCCGGGGGGAGTCCACAGATACGCAGTATTTT,CASNSRGESTDTQYF
TRBV2,TRBJ1-1,once,.,12,TGTGCCAGCAGTACAATGAACACTGAAGCTTTCTTT,CASSTMNTEAFF
TRBV7-9,TRBJ2-3,.,TRBD2,16,TGTGCCAGCAGCTTAGTGGGACTAGCGGGATCTGATACGCAGTATTTT,CASSLVGLAGSDTQYF
TRBV7-2,TRBJ2-7,.,TRBD2,15,TGTGCCAGCAGCTTAAACCTAGCGGGAGATTACGAGCAGTACTTC,CASSLNLAGDYEQYF
TRBV4-3,TRBJ2-1,once,TRBD2,18,TGCGCCAGCAGCCAAGCTGCTAGCGGGAGGGGAGTTATCAATGAGCAGTTCTTC,CASSQAASGRGVINEQFF
TRBV7-8,TRBJ2-3,.,.,16,TGTGCCAGCAGCCTCCTGGGCCCTTTTAGCACAGATACGCAGTATTTT,CASSLLGPFSTDTQYF
TRBV19,TRBJ2-5,.,.,13,TGTGCCAGTAGTATTTTCCCTTGGGAGACCCAGTACTTC,CASSIFPWETQYF
TRBV28,TRBJ2-2,once,TRBD1,14,TGTGCCAGCCGCTGGCAGGGGGCGTTCGGGGAGCTGTTTTTT,CASRWQGAFGELFF